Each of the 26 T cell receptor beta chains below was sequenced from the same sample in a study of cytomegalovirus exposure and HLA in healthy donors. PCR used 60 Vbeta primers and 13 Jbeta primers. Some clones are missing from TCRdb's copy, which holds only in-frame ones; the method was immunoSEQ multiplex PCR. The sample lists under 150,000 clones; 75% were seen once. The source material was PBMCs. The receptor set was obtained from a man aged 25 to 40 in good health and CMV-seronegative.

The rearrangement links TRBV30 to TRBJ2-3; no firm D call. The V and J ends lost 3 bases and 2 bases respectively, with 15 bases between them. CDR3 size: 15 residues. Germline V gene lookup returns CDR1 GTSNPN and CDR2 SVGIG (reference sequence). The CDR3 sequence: CAWSLVRYYTDTQYF. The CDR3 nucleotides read TGTGCCTGGAGCTTGGTACGCTACTACACAGATACGCAGTATTTT.

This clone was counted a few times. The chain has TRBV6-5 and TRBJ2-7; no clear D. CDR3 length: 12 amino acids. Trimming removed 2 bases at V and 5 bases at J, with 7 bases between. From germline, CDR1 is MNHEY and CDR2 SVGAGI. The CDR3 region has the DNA TGTGCCAGCAGTTACGGGCCCCACGAGCAGTACTTC. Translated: CASSYGPHEQYF.

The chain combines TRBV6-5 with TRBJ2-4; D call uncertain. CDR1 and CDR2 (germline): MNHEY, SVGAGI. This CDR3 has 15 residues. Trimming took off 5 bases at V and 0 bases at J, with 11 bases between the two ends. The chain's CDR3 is CASSPLRLAKNIQYF. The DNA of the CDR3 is TGTGCCAGCAGTCCCTTACGACTAGCCAAAAACATTCAGTACTTC.

CDR3 region: CASSLEGQTYSGNTIYF. The CDR3 DNA is TGCGCCAGCAGCTTGGAGGGACAGACATACTCTGGAAACACCATATATTTT. V usage is TRBV5-1 and J usage is TRBJ1-3, with TRBD1 identical over 7 bases. V trimming: 0 bases; J trimming: 0 bases; junction bases outside the gene matches: 6. The germline CDR1 and CDR2 sequences are SGHRS and YFSETQ. The CDR3 runs to 17 residues.

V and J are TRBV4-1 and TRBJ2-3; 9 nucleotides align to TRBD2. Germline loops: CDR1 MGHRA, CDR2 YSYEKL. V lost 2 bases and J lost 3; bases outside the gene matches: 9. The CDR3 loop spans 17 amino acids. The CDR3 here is CASSQSVLTSGTDTQYF. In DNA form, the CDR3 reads TGCGCCAGCAGCCAATCCGTCTTAACTAGCGGGACAGATACGCAGTATTTT.

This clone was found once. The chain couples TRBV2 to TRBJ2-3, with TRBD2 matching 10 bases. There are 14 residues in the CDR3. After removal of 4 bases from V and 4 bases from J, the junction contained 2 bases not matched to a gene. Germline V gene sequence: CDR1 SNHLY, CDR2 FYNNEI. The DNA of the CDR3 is TGTGCCAGCAGTGGCGGGACTAGCGCAGATACGCAGTATTTT. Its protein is CASSGGTSADTQYF. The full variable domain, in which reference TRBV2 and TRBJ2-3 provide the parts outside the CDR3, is EPEVTQTPSHQVTQMGQEVILRCVPISNHLYFYWYRQILGQKVEFLVSFYNNEISEKSEIFDDQFSVERPDGSNFTLKIRSTKLEDSAMYFCASSGGTSADTQYFGPGTRLTVL.

CDR3 DNA sequence: TGTGCCAGCTCACCCGAATCCGCAAATAGTCAGCCCCAGCATTTT. Amino acid sequence: CASSPESANSQPQHF. The chain employs TRBV18 and TRBJ1-5; D remains ambiguous. The CDR3 has 15 residues. The germline V gene has CDR1 KGHSH and CDR2 LQKENI. With 3 bases removed from V and 6 bases from J, the gap between germline ends came to 15 bases.

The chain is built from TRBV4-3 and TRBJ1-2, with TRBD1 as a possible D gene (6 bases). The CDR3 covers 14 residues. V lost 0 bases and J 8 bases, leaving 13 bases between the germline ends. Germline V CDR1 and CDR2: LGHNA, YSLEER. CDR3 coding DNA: TGCGCCAGCAGCCAAGAAGCAGGGGTTGGAGGCTACACCTTC. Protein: CASSQEAGVGGYTF.

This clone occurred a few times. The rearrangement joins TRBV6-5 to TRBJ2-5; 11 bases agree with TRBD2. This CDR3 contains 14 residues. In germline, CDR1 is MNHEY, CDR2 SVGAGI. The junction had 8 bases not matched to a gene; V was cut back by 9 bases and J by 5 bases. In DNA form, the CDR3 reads TGTGCCAGATTTAGCGGGGGGGCCGGGGAGACCCAGTACTTC. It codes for CARFSGGAGETQYF.

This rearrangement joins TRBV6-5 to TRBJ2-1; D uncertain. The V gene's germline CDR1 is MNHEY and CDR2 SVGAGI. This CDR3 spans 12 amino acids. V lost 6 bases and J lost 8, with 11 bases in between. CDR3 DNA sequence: TGTGCCAGCAGCGCAACCACAGATGAGCAGTTCTTC. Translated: CASSATTDEQFF.

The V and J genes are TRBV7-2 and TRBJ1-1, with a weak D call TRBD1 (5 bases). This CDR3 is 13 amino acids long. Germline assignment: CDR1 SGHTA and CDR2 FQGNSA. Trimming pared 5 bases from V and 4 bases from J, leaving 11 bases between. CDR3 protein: CASSTRQSTEAFF. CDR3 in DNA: TGTGCCAGCAGCACAAGACAGAGCACTGAAGCTTTCTTT.

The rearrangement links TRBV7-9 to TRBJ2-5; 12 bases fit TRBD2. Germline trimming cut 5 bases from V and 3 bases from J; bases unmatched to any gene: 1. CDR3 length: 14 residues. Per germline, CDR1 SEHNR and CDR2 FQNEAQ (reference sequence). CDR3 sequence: CASSRTSGEETQYF. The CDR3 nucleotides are TGTGCCAGCAGCCGGACTAGCGGGGAAGAGACCCAGTACTTC.

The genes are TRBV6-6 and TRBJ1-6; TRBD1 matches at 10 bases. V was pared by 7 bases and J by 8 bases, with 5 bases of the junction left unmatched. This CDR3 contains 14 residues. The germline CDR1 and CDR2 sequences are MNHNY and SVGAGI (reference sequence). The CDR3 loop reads CASNRQGADSPLHF. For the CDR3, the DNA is TGTGCCAGCAACCGACAGGGGGCAGATTCACCCCTCCACTTT.

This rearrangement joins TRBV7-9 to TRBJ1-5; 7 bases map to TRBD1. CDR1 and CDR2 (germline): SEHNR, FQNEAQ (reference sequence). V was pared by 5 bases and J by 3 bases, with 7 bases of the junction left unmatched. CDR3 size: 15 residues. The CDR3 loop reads CASSPQGQINQPQHF. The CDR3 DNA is TGTGCCAGCAGCCCCCAGGGACAGATCAATCAGCCCCAGCATTTT.

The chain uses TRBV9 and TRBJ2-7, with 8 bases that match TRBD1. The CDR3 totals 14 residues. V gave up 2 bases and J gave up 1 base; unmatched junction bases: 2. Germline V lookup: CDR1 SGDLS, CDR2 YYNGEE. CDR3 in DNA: TGTGCCAGCAGCGTGACAGGGGAGTCCTACGAGCAGTACTTC. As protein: CASSVTGESYEQYF.

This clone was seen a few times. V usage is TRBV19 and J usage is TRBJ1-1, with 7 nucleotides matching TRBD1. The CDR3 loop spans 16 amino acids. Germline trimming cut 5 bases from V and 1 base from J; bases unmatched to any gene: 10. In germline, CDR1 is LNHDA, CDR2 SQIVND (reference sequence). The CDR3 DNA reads TGTGCCAGTAGTGCCTATAGGGGGCCTGGGAACACTGAAGCTTTCTTT. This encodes CASSAYRGPGNTEAFF.

This chain's CDR3 is CAITPKLSDRGTF. The CDR3 DNA is TGTGCCATCACCCCGAAACTCTCCGATCGGGGCACCTTC. The chain recombines TRBV10-3 with TRBJ1-2, with no clear D. Germline values: CDR1 ENHRY, CDR2 SYGVKD. This CDR3 has 13 residues. V was trimmed by 7 bases and J by 13 bases, leaving 22 bases between them.

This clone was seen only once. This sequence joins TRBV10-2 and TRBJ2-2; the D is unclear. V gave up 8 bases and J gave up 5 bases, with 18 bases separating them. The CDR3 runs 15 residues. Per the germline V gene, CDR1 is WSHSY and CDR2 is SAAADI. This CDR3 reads CASAPYLMSTGELFF. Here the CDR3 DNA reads TGCGCCAGCGCCCCATACCTAATGAGTACCGGGGAGCTGTTTTTT.

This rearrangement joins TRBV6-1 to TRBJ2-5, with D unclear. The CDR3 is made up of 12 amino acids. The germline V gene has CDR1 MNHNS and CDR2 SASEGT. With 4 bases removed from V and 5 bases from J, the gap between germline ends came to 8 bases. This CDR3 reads CASSATRETQYF. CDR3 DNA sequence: TGTGCCAGCAGTGCCACTCGGGAGACCCAGTACTTC.

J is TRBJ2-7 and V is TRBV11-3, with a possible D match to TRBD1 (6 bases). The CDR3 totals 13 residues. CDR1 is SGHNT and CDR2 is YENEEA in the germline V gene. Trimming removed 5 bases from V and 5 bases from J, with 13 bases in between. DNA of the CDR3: TGTGCCAGCAGCATCGGACAGTCGGACGAGCAGTACTTC. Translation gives CASSIGQSDEQYF.

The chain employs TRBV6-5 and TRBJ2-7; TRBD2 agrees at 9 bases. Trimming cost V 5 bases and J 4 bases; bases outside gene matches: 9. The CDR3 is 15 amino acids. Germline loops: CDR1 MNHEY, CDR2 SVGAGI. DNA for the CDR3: TGTGCCAGCAGTCTCGGGGCTAGCGGGATTTACGAGCAGTACTTC. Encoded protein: CASSLGASGIYEQYF.

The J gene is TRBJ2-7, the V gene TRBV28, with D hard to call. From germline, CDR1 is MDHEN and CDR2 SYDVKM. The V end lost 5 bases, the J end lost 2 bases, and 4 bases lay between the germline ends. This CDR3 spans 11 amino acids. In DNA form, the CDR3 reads TGTGCCAGCAGTGTCGCCTACGAGCAGTACTTC. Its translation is CASSVAYEQYF.

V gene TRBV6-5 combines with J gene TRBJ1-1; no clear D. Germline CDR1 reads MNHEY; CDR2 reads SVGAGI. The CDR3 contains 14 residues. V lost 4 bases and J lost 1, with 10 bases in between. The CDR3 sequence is CASSSVGENTEAFF. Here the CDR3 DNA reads TGTGCCAGCAGTTCGGTCGGTGAGAACACTGAAGCTTTCTTT.

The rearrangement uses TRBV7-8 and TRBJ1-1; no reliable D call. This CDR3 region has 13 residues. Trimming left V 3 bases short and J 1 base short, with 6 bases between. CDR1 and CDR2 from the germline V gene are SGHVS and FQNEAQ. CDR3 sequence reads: CASSFGRNTEAFF. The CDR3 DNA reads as TGTGCCAGCAGCTTCGGGAGGAACACTGAAGCTTTCTTT.

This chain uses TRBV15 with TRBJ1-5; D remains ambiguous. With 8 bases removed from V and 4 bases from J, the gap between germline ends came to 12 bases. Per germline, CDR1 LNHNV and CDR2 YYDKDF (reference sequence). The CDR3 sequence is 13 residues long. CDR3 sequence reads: CATGGGFNQPQHF. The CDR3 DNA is TGTGCCACCGGAGGCGGGTTTAATCAGCCCCAGCATTTT.

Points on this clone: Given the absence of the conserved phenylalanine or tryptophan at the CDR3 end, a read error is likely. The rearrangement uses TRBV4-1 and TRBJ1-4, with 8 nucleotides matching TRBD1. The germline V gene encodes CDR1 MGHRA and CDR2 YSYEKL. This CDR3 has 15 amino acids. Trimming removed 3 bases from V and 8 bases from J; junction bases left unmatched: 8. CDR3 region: CASSQHRTGNEKLFV. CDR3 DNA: TGCGCCAGCAGCCAGCATAGGACAGGGAACGAAAAACTGTTTGTT.